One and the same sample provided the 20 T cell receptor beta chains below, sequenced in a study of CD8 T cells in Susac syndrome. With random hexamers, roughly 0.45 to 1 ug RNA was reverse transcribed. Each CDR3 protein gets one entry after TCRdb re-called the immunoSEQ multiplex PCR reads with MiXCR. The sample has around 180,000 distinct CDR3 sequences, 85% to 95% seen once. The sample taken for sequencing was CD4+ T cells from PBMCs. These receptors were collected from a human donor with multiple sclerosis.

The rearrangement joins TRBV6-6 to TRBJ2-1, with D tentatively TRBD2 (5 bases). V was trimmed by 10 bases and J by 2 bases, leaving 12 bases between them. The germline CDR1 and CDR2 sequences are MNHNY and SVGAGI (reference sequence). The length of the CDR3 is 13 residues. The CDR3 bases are TGTGCCACCCTTGCGGGCACCTACAATGAGCAGTTCTTC. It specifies CATLAGTYNEQFF.

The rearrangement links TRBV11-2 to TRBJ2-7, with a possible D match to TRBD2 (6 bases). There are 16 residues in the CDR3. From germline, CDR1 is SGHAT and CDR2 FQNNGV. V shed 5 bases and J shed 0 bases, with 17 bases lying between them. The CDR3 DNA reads TGTGCCAGCAGCCCCATTTCTAGGAGGGGCTCCTACGAGCAGTACTTC. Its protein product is CASSPISRRGSYEQYF. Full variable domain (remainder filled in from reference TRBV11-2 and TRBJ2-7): EAGVAQSPRYKIIEKRQSVAFWCNPISGHATLYWYQQILGQGPKLLIQFQNNGVVDDSQLPKDRFSAERLKGVDSTLKIQPAKLEDSAVYLCASSPISRRGSYEQYFGPGTRLTVT.

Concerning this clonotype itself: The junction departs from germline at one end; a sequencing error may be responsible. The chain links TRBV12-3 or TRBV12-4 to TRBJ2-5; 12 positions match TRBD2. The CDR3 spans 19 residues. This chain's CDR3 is CASSLALGLAGLNQETQYF. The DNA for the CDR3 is TGTGCCAGCAGTCTAGCCCTCGGACTAGCGGGATTAAACCAAGAGACCCAGTACTTC.

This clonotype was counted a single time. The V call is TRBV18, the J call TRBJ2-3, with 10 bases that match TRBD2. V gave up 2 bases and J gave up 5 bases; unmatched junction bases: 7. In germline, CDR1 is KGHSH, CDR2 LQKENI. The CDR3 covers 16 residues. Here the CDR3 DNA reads TGTGCCAGCTCACCAAAGGCTAGCGGGAGTAGAGATACGCAGTATTTT. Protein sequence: CASSPKASGSRDTQYF.

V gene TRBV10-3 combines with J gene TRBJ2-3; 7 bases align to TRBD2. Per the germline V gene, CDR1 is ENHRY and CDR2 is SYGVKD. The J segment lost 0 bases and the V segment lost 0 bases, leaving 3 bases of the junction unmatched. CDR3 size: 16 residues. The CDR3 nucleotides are TGTGCCATCAGTGAGTCCCTAGCGGACAGCACAGATACGCAGTATTTT. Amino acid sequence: CAISESLADSTDTQYF.

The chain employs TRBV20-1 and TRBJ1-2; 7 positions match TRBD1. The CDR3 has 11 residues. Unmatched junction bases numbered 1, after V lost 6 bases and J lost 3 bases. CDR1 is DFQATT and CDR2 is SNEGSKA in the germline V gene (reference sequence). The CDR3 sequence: CSAGTDYGYTF. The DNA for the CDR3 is TGCAGTGCCGGGACAGACTATGGCTACACCTTC.

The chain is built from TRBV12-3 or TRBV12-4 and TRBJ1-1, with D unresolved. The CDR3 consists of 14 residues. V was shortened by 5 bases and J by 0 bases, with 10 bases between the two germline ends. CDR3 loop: CASSLGSLNTEAFF. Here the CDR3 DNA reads TGTGCCAGCAGTCTTGGCAGCCTGAACACTGAAGCTTTCTTT.

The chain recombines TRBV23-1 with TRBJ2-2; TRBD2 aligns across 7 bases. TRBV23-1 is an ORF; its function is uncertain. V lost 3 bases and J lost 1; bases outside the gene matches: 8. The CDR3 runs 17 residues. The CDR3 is CASSQMESGENTGELFF. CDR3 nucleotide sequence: TGCGCCAGCAGTCAGATGGAAAGCGGGGAGAACACCGGGGAGCTGTTTTTT.

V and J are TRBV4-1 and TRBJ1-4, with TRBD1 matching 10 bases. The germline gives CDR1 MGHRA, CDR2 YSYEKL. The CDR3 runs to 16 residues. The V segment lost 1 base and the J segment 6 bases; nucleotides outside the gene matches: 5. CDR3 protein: CASSQVTGTGDEKLFF. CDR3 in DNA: TGCGCCAGCAGCCAAGTTACCGGGACAGGGGATGAAAAACTGTTTTTT.

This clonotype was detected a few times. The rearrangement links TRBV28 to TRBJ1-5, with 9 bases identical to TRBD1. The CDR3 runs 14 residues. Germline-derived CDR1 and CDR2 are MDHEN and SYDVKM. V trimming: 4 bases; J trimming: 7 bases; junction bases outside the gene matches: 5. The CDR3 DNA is TGTGCCAGCAGTTCGGGACAGGGTGGCCAGCCCCAGCATTTT. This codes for CASSSGQGGQPQHF.

The CDR3 DNA reads as TGCGCCAGCAGTGGAGGGACCTTGGGCGAGCAGTACTTC. It specifies CASSGGTLGEQYF. This chain joins TRBV10-1 and TRBJ2-7; the D call may be TRBD1 or TRBD2 (5 bases each). CDR1 is WNHNN and CDR2 is SYGVQD in the germline V gene (reference sequence). The CDR3 is made up of 13 amino acids. Trimming shortened V by 4 bases and J by 6 bases, and 13 bases separated the two germline ends.

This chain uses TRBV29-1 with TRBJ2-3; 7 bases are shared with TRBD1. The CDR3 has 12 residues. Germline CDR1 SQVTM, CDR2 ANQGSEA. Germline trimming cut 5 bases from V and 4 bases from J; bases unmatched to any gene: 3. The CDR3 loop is CSVRQGADTQYF. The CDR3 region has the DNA TGCAGCGTTCGGCAGGGGGCAGATACGCAGTATTTT.

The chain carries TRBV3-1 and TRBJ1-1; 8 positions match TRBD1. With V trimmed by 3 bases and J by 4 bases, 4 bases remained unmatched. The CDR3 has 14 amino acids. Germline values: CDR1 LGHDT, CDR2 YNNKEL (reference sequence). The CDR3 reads CASSHGQGGTEAFF. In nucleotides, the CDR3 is TGTGCCAGCAGCCACGGACAGGGCGGCACTGAAGCTTTCTTT.

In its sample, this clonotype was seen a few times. The CDR3 nucleotides are TGTGCCAGCAGCTCTAGACTAGCGGGGTACAATGAGCAGTTCTTC. It codes for CASSSRLAGYNEQFF. The chain combines TRBV3-1 with TRBJ2-1; TRBD2 matches at 11 bases. The CDR3 sequence is 15 residues long. With V trimmed by 5 bases and J by 4 bases, 4 bases remained unmatched. The germline V gene has CDR1 LGHDT and CDR2 YNNKEL (reference sequence).

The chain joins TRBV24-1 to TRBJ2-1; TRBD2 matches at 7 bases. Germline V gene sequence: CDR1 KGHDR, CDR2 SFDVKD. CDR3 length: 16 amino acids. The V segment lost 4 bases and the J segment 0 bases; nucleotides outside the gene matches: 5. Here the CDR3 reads CATSEFGGSSYNEQFF. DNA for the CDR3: TGTGCCACCAGTGAGTTTGGCGGGAGCTCCTACAATGAGCAGTTCTTC.

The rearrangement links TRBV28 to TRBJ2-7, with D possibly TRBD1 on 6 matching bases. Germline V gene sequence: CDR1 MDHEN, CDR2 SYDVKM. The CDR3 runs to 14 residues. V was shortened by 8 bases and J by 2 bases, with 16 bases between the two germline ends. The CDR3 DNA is TGTGCCAGCGGACTCGGGACAACTACCTACGAGCAGTACTTC. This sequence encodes CASGLGTTTYEQYF.

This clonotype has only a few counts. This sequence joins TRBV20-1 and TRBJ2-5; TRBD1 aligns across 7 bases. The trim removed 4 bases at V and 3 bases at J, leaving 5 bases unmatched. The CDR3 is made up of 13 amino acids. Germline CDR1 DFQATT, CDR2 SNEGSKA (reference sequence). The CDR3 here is CSAKPQGKETQYF. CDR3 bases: TGCAGTGCTAAACCACAGGGGAAAGAGACCCAGTACTTC.

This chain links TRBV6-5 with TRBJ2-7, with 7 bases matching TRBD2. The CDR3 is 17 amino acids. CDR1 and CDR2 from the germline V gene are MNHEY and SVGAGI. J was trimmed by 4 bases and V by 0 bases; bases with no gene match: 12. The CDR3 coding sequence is TGTGCCAGCAGTTACTCGGGGGGGAAGATTGCGGCGTACGAGCAGTACTTC. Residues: CASSYSGGKIAAYEQYF.

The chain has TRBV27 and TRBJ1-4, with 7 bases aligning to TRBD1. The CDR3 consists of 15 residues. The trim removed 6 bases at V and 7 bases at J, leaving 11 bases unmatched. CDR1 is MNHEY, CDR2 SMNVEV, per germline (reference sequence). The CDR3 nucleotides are TGTGCCAGCAGGTCACACGGGACAGACCTTGAAAAACTGTTTTTT. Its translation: CASRSHGTDLEKLFF. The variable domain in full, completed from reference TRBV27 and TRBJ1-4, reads EAQVTQNPRYLITVTGKKLTVTCSQNMNHEYMSWYRQDPGLGLRQIYYSMNVEVTDKGDVPEGYKVSRKEKRNFPLILESPSPNQTSLYFCASRSHGTDLEKLFFGSGTQLSVL.

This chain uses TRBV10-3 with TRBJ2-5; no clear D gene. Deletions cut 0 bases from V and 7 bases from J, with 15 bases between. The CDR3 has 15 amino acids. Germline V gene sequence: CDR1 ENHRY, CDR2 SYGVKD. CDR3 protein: CAISESQPSYGTQYF. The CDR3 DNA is TGTGCCATCAGTGAGTCCCAACCTTCCTATGGGACCCAGTACTTC.